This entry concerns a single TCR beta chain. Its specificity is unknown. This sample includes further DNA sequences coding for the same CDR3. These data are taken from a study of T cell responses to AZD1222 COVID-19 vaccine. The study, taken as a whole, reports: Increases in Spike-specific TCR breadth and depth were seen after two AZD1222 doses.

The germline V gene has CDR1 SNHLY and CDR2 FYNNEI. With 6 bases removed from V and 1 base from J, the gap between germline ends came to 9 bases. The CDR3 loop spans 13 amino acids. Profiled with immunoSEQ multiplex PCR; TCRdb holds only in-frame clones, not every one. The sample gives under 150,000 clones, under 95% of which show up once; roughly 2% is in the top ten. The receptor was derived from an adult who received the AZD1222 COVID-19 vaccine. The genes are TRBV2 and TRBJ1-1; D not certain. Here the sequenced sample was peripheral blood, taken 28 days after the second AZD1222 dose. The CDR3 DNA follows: TGTGCCAGCAGCGCGAGCAGGAACACTGAAGCTTTCTTT. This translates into CASSASRNTEAFF.